The sequence of this T cell receptor beta chain was determined in a study of OX40 agonist ivuxolimab in advanced cancers. Across the whole study: Checkpoint inhibitors had been given previously to 40% of patients.

Any history of autoimmune disease or systemic immunosuppression disqualified patients. Trimming left V 2 bases short and J 0 bases short, with 12 bases between. The CDR3 sequence is 16 residues long. Using immunoSEQ multiplex PCR, the repertoire was profiled, and TCRdb retains in-frame clones only, with some absent. The table lists some 66,000 clones, roughly four fifths of them singletons. The receptor's source is an adult with an advanced solid tumor such as melanoma, head and neck, liver or kidney cancer. V is TRBV23-1 and J is TRBJ2-3; D is perhaps TRBD1 (6 bases). TRBV23-1 counts as an open reading frame of uncertain function. Specimen: CD4+ or CD8+ T cells sorted from blood, collected in a trial of the OX40 agonist ivuxolimab. The CDR3 loop reads CASSQTRTVSTDTQYF. As DNA, the CDR3 is TGCGCCAGCAGTCAAACACGGACAGTGAGCACAGATACGCAGTATTTT.